This paragraph reports one TCR beta chain. Naivety among CD8 cells was defined by CD45RO negativity and positive CCR7 selection, thereby excluding terminally differentiated effector memory CD45RA+ cells. The sample comes from a study of shared clonotypes between healthy human individuals. The V segment lost 7 bases and the J segment 6 bases; nucleotides outside the gene matches: 13. Germline V gives CDR1 MDHEN, CDR2 SYDVKM. CDR3 length equals 17 residues. Here immunoSEQ multiplex PCR was the method, and the copy in TCRdb shows in-frame clones only, minus some. The sample shows about 820,000 clones, approximately 92% of them seen only once.

This clonotype originated in a man aged 25-40 years in good health. Sequencing used naive CD8+ T cells sorted from blood. The chain is built from TRBV28 and TRBJ2-2, with 11 bases aligning to TRBD1. The CDR3 DNA follows: TGTGCCAGCACCCTCTTTCTGGGACAGGGGGTCGCCGGGGAGCTGTTTTTT. Translation: CASTLFLGQGVAGELFF. The variable domain in full, with the rest retrieved from reference TRBV28 and TRBJ2-2, is DVKVTQSSRYLVKRTGEKVFLECVQDMDHENMFWYRQDPGLGLRLIYFSYDVKMKEKGDIPEGYSVSREKKERFSLILESASTNQTSMYLCASTLFLGQGVAGELFFGEGSRLTVL.